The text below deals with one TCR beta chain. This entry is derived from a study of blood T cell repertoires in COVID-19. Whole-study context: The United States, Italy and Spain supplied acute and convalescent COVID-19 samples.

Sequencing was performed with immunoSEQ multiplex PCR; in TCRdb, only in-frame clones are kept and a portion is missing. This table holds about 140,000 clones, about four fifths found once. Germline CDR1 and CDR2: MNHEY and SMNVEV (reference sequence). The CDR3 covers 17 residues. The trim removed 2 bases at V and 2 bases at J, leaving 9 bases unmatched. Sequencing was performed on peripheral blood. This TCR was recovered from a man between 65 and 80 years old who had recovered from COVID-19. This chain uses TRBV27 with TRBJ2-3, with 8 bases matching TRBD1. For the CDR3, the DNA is TGTGCCAGCAGTTTACTGTACGGACAGGGAAACACAGATACGCAGTATTTT. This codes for CASSLLYGQGNTDTQYF.